The rows below give T cell receptor beta chains drawn from one sample of a study of Ad26.COV2.S vaccination and SARS-CoV-2 variants. The table came from immunoSEQ multiplex PCR; TCRdb's copy has only in-frame clones and leaves some out. The data hold more than 400,000 clones, with about nine tenths observed a single time. Sequenced here: peripheral blood, sampled in a trial of Ad26.COV2.S vaccine versus placebo. These receptors all come from a person between 18 and 59 years old who received the Ad26.COV2.S COVID-19 vaccine or a placebo. CDR3s include the opening cysteine and the closing phenylalanine or tryptophan. The order of the fields is V gene, J gene, clone size, D gene, CDR3 protein, CDR3 DNA. D genes are given only for firm matches. Clone size is shown for a subset of rows, as once, few, many or a class of expanded clone.

V: TRBV5-4
J: TRBJ2-1
size: .
D: TRBD2
CDR3: CASSSRTSVTYNEQFF
DNA: TGTGCCAGCAGCTCGCGGACTAGCGTAACTTACAATGAGCAGTTCTTC

V: TRBV2
J: TRBJ2-2
size: .
D: .
CDR3: CASRTGTPTNTGELFF
DNA: TGTGCCAGCAGAACCGGGACGCCTACGAACACCGGGGAGCTGTTTTTT

V: TRBV19
J: TRBJ2-2
size: .
D: TRBD2
CDR3: CASSISASGGTGELFF
DNA: TGTGCCAGTAGTATCTCAGCTAGCGGTGGCACCGGGGAGCTGTTTTTT

V: TRBV7-8
J: TRBJ2-3
size: .
D: TRBD2
CDR3: CASSLPPKPSGREEDTQYF
DNA: TGTGCCAGCAGCTTACCGCCCAAACCTAGCGGGAGAGAAGAAGATACGCAGTATTTT

V: TRBV7-9
J: TRBJ1-1
size: once
D: .
CDR3: CASIQLRDTEAFF
DNA: TGTGCCAGCATCCAACTACGGGATACTGAAGCTTTCTTT

V: TRBV19
J: TRBJ2-7
size: few
D: .
CDR3: CASSRFSGTGTYEQYF
DNA: TGTGCCAGTAGTAGATTTTCGGGGACGGGTACCTACGAGCAGTACTTC

V: TRBV5-4
J: TRBJ1-2
size: .
D: TRBD1
CDR3: CASSFPGTGRGYTF
DNA: TGTGCCAGCAGCTTCCCCGGGACAGGGCGCGGCTACACCTTC

V: TRBV21-1
J: TRBJ2-1
size: .
D: .
CDR3: CASSIVGSGKIGQFF
DNA: TGTGCCAGCAGCATCGTAGGTAGCGGGAAGATTGGGCAGTTCTTC

V: TRBV2
J: TRBJ1-6
size: .
D: .
CDR3: CASSDVGVGSPLHF
DNA: TGTGCCAGCAGCGACGTGGGGGTCGGATCACCCCTCCACTTT

V: TRBV6-5
J: TRBJ2-7
size: once
D: TRBD1
CDR3: CASARTGYYEQYF
DNA: TGTGCCAGCGCCCGGACAGGGTACTACGAGCAGTACTTC

V: TRBV3-1/TRBV3-2
J: TRBJ1-5
size: .
D: .
CDR3: CASSQGTASNQPQHF
DNA: TGTGCCAGCAGCCAAGGGACAGCGAGCAATCAGCCCCAGCATTTT

V: TRBV12-5
J: TRBJ2-7
size: .
D: .
CDR3: CASDCPGHEQYF
DNA: TGTGCTAGTGACTGCCCAGGTCATGAGCAGTACTTC

V: TRBV7-2
J: TRBJ1-5
size: few
D: TRBD1
CDR3: CASSLNRGDNQPQHF
DNA: TGTGCCAGCAGCTTAAACAGGGGGGACAATCAGCCCCAGCATTTT

V: TRBV9
J: TRBJ2-3
size: .
D: .
CDR3: CASSDEQGYADTQYF
DNA: TGTGCCAGCAGCGATGAACAGGGATACGCAGATACGCAGTATTTT

V: TRBV27
J: TRBJ2-7
size: .
D: TRBD2
CDR3: CASSLSGLAFYEQYF
DNA: TGTGCCAGCAGTTTATCGGGACTAGCTTTTTACGAGCAGTACTTC

V: TRBV2
J: TRBJ2-3
size: .
D: .
CDR3: CASSAATSTDTQYF
DNA: TGTGCCAGCAGTGCCGCGACTAGCACAGATACGCAGTATTTT

V: TRBV11-2
J: TRBJ1-5
size: .
D: TRBD1
CDR3: CASSRTGTANQPQHF
DNA: TGTGCCAGCAGCCGAACCGGGACAGCCAATCAGCCCCAGCATTTT

V: TRBV5-1
J: TRBJ2-5
size: .
D: .
CDR3: CASSLTGSQETQYF
DNA: TGCGCCAGCAGCTTAACAGGGTCACAAGAGACCCAGTACTTC

V: TRBV6-5
J: TRBJ2-2
size: .
D: .
CDR3: CASSLRLAGELFF
DNA: TGTGCCAGCAGTTTGAGGTTGGCCGGGGAGCTGTTTTTT

V: TRBV29-1
J: TRBJ2-7
size: .
D: .
CDR3: CSVVKTNSYEQYF
DNA: TGCAGCGTTGTAAAGACAAACTCCTACGAGCAGTACTTC

V: TRBV11-2
J: TRBJ1-6
size: .
D: .
CDR3: CASSSSSISDSPLHF
DNA: TGTGCCAGCAGCTCCAGCAGCATCTCGGATTCACCCCTCCACTTT

V: TRBV5-6
J: TRBJ2-5
size: .
D: .
CDR3: CASSPLRAGLQETQYF
DNA: TGTGCCAGCAGCCCCCTCAGGGCAGGACTCCAAGAGACCCAGTACTTC